This note documents a single TCR beta chain sequence. This sample was included in a study of blood T cell repertoires in COVID-19. The method was immunoSEQ multiplex PCR; TCRdb's version includes in-frame clones alone and lacks a portion of them. Of 300,000 to 500,000 clones listed, around 87% are singletons. The V and J ends lost 4 bases and 2 bases respectively, with 16 bases between them. The germline CDR1 and CDR2 sequences are MGHRA and YSYEKL. This CDR3 comprises 16 residues. The origin of this receptor is a woman in her 30s with acute COVID-19. This chain uses TRBV4-1 with TRBJ2-3; D unresolved. Source material: PBMCs or T cells enriched from blood (not recorded which). DNA for the CDR3: TGCGCCAGCAGCCTTGTGGTTGGCATTCCCACAGATACGCAGTATTTT. This sequence encodes CASSLVVGIPTDTQYF.